The present T cell receptor (beta chain) was sequenced within a study of beta chain features in type 1 diabetes. cDNA synthesis used the whole RNA isolate, giving expressed TCRB sequences. Sequencing was performed with immunoSEQ multiplex PCR; in TCRdb, only in-frame clones are kept and a portion is missing. This repertoire shows approximately 120,000 clones, 40% found once; its top ten account for roughly 0.064%. CDR3 length equals 12 residues. V lost 7 bases and J lost 2, with 8 bases in between. Germline V gene sequence: CDR1 MNHEY, CDR2 SVGAGI. This receptor was obtained from a woman aged 18-29 years in good health. The specimen was stem cell memory CD4+ T cells from blood. The rearrangement joins TRBV6-5 to TRBJ2-5; weak D call: TRBD2 (5 bases). The CDR3 DNA reads TGTGCCAGCACCAGGAGGCAAGAGACCCAGTACTTC. Its translation: CASTRRQETQYF.